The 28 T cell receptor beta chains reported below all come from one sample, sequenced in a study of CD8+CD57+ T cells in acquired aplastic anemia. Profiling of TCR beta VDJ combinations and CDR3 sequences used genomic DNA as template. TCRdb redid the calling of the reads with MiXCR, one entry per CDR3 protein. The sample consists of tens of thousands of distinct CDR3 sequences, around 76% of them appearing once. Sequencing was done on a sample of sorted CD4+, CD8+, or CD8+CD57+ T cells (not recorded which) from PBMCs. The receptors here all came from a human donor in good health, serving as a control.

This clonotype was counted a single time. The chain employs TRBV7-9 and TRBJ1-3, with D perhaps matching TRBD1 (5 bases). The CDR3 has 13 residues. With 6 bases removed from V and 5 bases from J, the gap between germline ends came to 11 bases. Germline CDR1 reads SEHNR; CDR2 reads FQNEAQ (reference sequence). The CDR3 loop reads CASRSDSRNTIYF. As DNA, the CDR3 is TGTGCCAGCAGGTCAGACAGTAGAAACACCATATATTTT.

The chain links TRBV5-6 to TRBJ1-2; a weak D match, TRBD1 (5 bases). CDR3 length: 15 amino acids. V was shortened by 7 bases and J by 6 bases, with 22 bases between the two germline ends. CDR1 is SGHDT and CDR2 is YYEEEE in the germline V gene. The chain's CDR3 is CASGATVSFQDGYTF. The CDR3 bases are TGTGCCAGCGGTGCGACAGTATCGTTCCAGGATGGCTACACCTTC.

CDR3 region: CAISPRTGYYEQYF. DNA for the CDR3: TGTGCCATCAGTCCACGGACAGGATACTACGAGCAGTACTTC. V gene TRBV10-3 combines with J gene TRBJ2-7, with 7 bases that match TRBD1. The CDR3 is 14 residues long. CDR1 and CDR2 (germline): ENHRY, SYGVKD. V dropped 5 bases and J dropped 3; count of bases not matched to a gene: 7.

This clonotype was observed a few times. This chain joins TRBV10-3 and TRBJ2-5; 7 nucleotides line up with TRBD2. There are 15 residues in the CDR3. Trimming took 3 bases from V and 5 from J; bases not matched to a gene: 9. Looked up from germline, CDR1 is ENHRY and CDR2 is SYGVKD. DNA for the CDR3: TGTGCCATCAGTGACCGACTAGCTATAGGGGAGACCCAGTACTTC. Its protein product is CAISDRLAIGETQYF.

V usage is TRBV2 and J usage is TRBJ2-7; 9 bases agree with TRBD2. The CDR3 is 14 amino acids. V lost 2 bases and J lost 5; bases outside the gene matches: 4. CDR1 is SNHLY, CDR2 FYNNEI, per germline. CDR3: CASSEFSGSDEQYF. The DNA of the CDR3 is TGTGCCAGCAGTGAATTTAGCGGGAGTGACGAGCAGTACTTC.

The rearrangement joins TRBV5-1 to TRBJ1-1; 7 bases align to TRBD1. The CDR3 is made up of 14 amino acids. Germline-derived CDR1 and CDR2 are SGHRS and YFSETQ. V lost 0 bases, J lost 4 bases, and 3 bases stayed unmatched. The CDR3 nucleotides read TGCGCCAGCAGCTTGGGACAGGGAAGCACTGAAGCTTTCTTT. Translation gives CASSLGQGSTEAFF.

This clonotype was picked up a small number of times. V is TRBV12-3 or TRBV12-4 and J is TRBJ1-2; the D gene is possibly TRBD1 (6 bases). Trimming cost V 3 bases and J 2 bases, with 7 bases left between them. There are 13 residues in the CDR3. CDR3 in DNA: TGTGCCAGCAGTTTGGACAGAAACTATGGCTACACCTTC. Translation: CASSLDRNYGYTF.

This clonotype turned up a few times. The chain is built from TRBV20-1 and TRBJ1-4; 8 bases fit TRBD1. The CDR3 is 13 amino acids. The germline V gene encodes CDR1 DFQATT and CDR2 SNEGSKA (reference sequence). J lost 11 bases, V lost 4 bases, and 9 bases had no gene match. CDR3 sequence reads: CSAKDRVVGKLFF. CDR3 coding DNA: TGCAGTGCTAAGGACAGGGTGGTGGGGAAACTGTTTTTT.

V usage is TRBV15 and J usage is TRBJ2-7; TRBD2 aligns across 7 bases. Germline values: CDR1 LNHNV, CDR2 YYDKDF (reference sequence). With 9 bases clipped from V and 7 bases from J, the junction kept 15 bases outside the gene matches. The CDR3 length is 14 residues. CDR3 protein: CATANLGGMGEQYF. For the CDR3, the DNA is TGTGCCACAGCTAACCTGGGAGGGATGGGAGAGCAGTACTTC.

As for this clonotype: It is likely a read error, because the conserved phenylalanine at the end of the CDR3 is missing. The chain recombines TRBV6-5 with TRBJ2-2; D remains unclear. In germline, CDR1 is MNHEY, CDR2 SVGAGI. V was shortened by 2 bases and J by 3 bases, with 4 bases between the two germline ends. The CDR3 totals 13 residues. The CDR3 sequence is CASSYEYTGELFS. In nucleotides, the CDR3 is TGTGCCAGCAGTTACGAATACACCGGGGAGCTGTTTTCT.

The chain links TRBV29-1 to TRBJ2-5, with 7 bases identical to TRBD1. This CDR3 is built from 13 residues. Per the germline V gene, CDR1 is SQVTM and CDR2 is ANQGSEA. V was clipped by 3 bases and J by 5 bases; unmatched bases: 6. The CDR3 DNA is TGCAGCGTTGACAAACAGGGGTGGGAGACCCAGTACTTC. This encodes CSVDKQGWETQYF. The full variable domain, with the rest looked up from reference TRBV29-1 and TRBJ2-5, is SAVISQKPSRDICQRGTSLTIQCQVDSQVTMMFWYRQQPGQSLTLIATANQGSEATYESGFVIDKFPISRPNLTFSTLTVSNMSPEDSSIYLCSVDKQGWETQYFGPGTRLLVL.

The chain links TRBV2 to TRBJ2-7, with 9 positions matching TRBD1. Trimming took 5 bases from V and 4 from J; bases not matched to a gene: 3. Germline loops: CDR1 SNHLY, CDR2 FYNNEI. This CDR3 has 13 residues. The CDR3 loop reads CASSWDRAYEQYF. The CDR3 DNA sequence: TGTGCCAGCAGTTGGGACAGGGCTTACGAGCAGTACTTC. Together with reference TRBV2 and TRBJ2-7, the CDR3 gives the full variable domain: EPEVTQTPSHQVTQMGQEVILRCVPISNHLYFYWYRQILGQKVEFLVSFYNNEISEKSEIFDDQFSVERPDGSNFTLKIRSTKLEDSAMYFCASSWDRAYEQYFGPGTRLTVT.

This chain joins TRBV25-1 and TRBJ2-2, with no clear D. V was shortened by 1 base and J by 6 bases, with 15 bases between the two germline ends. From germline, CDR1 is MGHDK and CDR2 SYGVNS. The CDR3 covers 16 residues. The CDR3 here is CASSESGLFFPGELFF. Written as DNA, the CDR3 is TGTGCCAGCAGTGAATCTGGTCTCTTCTTCCCCGGGGAGCTGTTTTTT.

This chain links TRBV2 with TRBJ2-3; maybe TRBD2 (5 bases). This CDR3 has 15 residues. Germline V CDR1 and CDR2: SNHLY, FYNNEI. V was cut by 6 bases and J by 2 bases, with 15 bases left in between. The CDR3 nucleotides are TGTGCCAGCAGAGAGCGCTACCGGGACACAGATACGCAGTATTTT. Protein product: CASRERYRDTDTQYF. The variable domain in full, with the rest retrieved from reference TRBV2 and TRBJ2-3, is EPEVTQTPSHQVTQMGQEVILRCVPISNHLYFYWYRQILGQKVEFLVSFYNNEISEKSEIFDDQFSVERPDGSNFTLKIRSTKLEDSAMYFCASRERYRDTDTQYFGPGTRLTVL.

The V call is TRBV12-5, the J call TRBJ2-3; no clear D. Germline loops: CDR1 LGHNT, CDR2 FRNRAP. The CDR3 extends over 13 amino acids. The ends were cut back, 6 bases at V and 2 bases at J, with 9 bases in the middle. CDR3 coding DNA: TGTGCTAGTGGGGCGACGGTCACAGATACGCAGTATTTT. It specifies CASGATVTDTQYF.

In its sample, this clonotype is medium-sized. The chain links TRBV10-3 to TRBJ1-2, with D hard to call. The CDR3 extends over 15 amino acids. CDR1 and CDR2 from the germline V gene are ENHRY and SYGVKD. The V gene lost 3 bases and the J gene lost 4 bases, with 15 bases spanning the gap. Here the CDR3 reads CAISDDGQIFYGYTF. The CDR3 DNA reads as TGTGCCATCAGTGATGACGGTCAGATCTTCTATGGCTACACCTTC.

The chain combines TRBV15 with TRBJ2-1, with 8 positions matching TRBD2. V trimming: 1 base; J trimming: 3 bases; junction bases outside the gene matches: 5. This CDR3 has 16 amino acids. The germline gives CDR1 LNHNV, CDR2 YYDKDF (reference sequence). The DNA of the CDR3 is TGTGCCACCAGCAGAGGGTCGGCGGGGGGCTACAATGAGCAGTTCTTC. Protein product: CATSRGSAGGYNEQFF.

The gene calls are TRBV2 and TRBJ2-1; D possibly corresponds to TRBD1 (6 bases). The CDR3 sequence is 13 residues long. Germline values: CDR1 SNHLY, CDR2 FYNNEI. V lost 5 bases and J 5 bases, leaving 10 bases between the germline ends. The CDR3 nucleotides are TGTGCCAGCAGTCGGGACATAGACAATGAGCAGTTCTTC. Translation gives CASSRDIDNEQFF.

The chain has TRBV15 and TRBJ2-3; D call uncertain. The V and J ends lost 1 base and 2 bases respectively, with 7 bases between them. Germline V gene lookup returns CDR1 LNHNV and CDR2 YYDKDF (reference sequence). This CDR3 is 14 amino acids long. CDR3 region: CATSRAQITDTQYF. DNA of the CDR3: TGTGCCACCAGCAGAGCACAGATCACAGATACGCAGTATTTT.

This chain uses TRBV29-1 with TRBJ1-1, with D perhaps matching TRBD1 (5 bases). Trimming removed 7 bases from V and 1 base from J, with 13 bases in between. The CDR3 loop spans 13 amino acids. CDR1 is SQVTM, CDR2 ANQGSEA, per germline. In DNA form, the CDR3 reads TGCAGCGGATCTTGGGGGGGGAACACTGAAGCTTTCTTT. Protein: CSGSWGGNTEAFF.

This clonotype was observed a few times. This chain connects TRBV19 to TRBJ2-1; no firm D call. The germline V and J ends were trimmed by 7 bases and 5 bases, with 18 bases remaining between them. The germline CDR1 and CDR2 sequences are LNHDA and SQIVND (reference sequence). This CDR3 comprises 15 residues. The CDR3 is CASNGLVALHNEQFF. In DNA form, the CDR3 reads TGTGCCAGTAATGGGCTAGTTGCCCTGCACAATGAGCAGTTCTTC. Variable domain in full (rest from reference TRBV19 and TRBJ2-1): DGGITQSPKYLFRKEGQNVTLSCEQNLNHDAMYWYRQDPGQGLRLIYYSQIVNDFQKGDIAEGYSVSREKKESFPLTVTSAQKNPTAFYLCASNGLVALHNEQFFGPGTRLTVL.

The DNA for the CDR3 is TGCAGCGTTTCTCGACAGGGCATGAACACTGAAGCTTTCTTT. The encoded protein is CSVSRQGMNTEAFF. The chain uses TRBV29-1 and TRBJ1-1, with TRBD1 identical over 7 bases. The CDR3 runs to 14 residues. Looked up from germline, CDR1 is SQVTM and CDR2 is ANQGSEA. V trimming: 5 bases; J trimming: 0 bases; junction bases outside the gene matches: 6.

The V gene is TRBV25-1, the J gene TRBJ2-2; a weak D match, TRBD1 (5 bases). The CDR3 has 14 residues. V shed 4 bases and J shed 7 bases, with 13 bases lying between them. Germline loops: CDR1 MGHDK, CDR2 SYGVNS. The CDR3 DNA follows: TGTGCCAGCAGTGGCAGGGAAGAGATCGGGGAGCTGTTTTTT. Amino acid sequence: CASSGREEIGELFF.

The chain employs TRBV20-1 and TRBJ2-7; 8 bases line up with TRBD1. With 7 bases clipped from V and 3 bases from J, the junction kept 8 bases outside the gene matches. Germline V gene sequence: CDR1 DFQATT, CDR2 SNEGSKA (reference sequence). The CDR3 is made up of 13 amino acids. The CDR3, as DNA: TGCAGTGGCCTGGACAGGGTGAACTACGAGCAGTACTTC. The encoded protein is CSGLDRVNYEQYF.

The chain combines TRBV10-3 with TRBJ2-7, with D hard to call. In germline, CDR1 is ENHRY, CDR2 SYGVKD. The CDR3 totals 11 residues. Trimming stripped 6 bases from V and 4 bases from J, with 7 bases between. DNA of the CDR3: TGTGCCATCAGCACCCGTTACGAGCAGTACTTC. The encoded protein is CAISTRYEQYF.

The CDR3 DNA reads TGCGCCAGTAGCAGGGGAAGCAATCAGCCCCAGCATTTT. As protein: CASSRGSNQPQHF. The rearrangement joins TRBV10-1 to TRBJ1-5, with a possible D match to TRBD1 (6 bases). The germline V gene has CDR1 WNHNN and CDR2 SYGVQD (reference sequence). The CDR3 has 13 residues. V dropped 9 bases and J dropped 1 base, with 10 bases sitting between them.

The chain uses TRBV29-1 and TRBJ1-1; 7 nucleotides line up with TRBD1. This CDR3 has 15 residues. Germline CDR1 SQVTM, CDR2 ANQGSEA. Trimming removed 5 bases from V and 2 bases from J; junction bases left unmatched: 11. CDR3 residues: CSVSSRTGQNTEAFF. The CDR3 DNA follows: TGCAGCGTTTCTTCAAGGACAGGCCAAAACACTGAAGCTTTCTTT.

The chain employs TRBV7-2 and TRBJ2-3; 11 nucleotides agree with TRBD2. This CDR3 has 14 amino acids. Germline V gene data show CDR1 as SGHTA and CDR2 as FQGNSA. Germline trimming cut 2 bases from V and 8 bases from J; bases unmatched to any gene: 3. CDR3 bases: TGTGCCAGCAGCTTAAACCTAGCGGGAGGTACGCAGTATTTT. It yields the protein CASSLNLAGGTQYF.